This T cell receptor beta chain was obtained from a study of blood T cells in healthy people across ages. Findings and caveats of the study: Unsorted PBMCs ruled out conclusive naive versus antigen-experienced comparison.

This clonotype turned up a few times. Its antigen is still unknown. A second PCR of 7 to 11 cycles used a sample-barcoded 5' primer and a J-beta primer mix. Researchers report that a template-switch adaptor with 12 random nucleotides tagged each cDNA molecule. TCRdb re-called the 5' RACE reads with MiXCR, one entry per CDR3 protein. Among approximately 760,000 distinct CDR3 sequences listed, 25% were seen once. This sample was shared with a second study, whose subject was T cells of mothers and their children. That investigation notes: A few healthy Caucasian mothers gave samples, and so did their six children.

This sequence originates from a boy younger than 18 in good health. The specimen sequenced was blood.

The CDR3 region is CASSIDGGAVSPLHF. The CDR3 nucleotides are TGCGCCAGCAGCATTGACGGGGGGGCGGTTTCACCCCTCCACTTT. J is TRBJ1-6 and V is TRBV5-1, with a possible D match to TRBD1 (6 bases). Germline CDR1 reads SGHRS; CDR2 reads YFSETQ. V dropped 4 bases and J dropped 9 bases, with 17 bases sitting between them. This CDR3 is built from 15 residues.